This T cell receptor beta chain was captured in a study of T cell responses to AZD1222 COVID-19 vaccine. Whole-study results and caveats: Repertoires in all cases were sampled only once the peak T cell response had passed. An increase in Spike-specific TCR breadth and depth was observed after two AZD1222 doses. Clonal diversity may have been underestimated in mostly white British donors.

In germline, CDR1 is KGHSH, CDR2 LQKENI. CDR3 length: 17 residues. The V and J ends lost 3 bases and 6 bases, in that order; junction bases with no gene match: 10. Measured with immunoSEQ multiplex PCR; TCRdb has only the in-frame clones, and not every one. The repertoire consists of 130,000 to 150,000 clones, with around nine tenths occurring once and the leading ten covering about 4.6%. Concerning this clone: Its antigen is not known.

The V call is TRBV18, the J call TRBJ1-6; TRBD1 matches at 8 bases. Here the sequenced sample was peripheral blood, taken on day 0 of AZD1222 vaccination. The source is an adult in good health. CDR3 sequence (DNA): TGTGCCAGCTCACCTAGAGGACAGGGCATATCTAATTCACCCCTCCACTTT. It yields the protein CASSPRGQGISNSPLHF.